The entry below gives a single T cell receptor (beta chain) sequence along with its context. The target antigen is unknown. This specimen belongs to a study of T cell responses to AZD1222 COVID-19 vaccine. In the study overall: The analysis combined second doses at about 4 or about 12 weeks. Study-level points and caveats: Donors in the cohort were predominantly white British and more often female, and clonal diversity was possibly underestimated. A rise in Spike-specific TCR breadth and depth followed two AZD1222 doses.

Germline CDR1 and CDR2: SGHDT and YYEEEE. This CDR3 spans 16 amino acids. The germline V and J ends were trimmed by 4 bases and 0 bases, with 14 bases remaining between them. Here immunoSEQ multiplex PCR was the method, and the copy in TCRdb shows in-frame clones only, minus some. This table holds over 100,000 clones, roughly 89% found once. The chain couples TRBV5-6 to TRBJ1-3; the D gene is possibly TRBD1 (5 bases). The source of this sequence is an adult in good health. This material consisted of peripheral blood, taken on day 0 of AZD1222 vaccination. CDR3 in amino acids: CASSGTALHSGNTIYF. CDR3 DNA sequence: TGTGCCAGCAGCGGGACTGCTCTCCACTCTGGAAACACCATATATTTT.